Below, one T cell receptor (beta chain) is given with its context. The antigen is undetermined. The record originates from a study of blood T cells in healthy people across ages. General study results and limits: Diversity of TCR beta per million T cells declined in a roughly linear way with age. Strong correlation linked observed beta diversity and percent naive T cells.

The CDR3 spans 12 residues. The germline V gene has CDR1 SGHVS and CDR2 FNYEAQ. The V end was cut by 1 base, the J end by 6 bases, with 4 bases between. With a J-beta primer mix and a sample-barcoded 5' primer, a second PCR ran roughly 6 to 11 cycles. A template-switch adaptor with 12 random nucleotides tagged each cDNA molecule. In TCRdb, the 5' RACE reads were re-called with MiXCR into one record per CDR3 protein. The table has more than 650,000 distinct CDR3 sequences, about 55% seen once. What was sequenced was blood. This receptor was taken from an older man in good health. The chain has TRBV7-6 and TRBJ2-1; no firm D call. The CDR3 region has the DNA TGTGCCAGCAGCTTAGAGCGCAATGAGCAGTTCTTC. Residues: CASSLERNEQFF.